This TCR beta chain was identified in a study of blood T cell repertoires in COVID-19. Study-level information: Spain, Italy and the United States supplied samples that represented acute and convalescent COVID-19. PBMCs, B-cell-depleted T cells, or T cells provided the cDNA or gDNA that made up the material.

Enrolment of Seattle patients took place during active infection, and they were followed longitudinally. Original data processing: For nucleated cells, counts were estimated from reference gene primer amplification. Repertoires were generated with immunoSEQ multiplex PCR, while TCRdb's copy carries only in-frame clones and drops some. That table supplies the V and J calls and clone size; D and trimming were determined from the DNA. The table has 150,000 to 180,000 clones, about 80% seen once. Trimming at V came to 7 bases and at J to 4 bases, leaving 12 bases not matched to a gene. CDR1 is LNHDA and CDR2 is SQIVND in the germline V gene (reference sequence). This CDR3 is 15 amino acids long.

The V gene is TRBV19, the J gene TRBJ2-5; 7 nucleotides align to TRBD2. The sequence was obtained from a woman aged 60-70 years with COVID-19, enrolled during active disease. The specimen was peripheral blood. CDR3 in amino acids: CASTLSGIGRETQYF. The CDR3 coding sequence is TGTGCCAGTACGTTGAGCGGGATTGGTAGAGAGACCCAGTACTTC.